This TCR beta chain was obtained from a study of beta chain features in type 1 diabetes (dated by TCRdb to 2016 to 2019). As for the study more broadly: Mean age, gender distribution, total cell number and subset yield did not differ between patients and healthy donors. The study compared the TCRB repertoires of sorted circulating CD4+ T cell subsets in recently diagnosed type 1 diabetes patients with those in matched healthy donors. Naive and central memory subsets were obtained from all 30 or so donors, but regulatory and stem cell-like memory subsets were isolated from only 8 patients and roughly 8 healthy donors. A total of over 90,000,000 sorted cells were examined across all samples, and a strong correlation was observed between cell number per subset and RNA yield. The investigation overall reported the following: A moderate but significant shortening of TCRB CDR3 length was observed in type 1 diabetes patients in all four CD4+ subsets. Only small numbers of individuals were included in the HLA sub-analyses, which left unresolved whether HLA type had any influence on TCRB rearrangement. At VDJ recombination sites, type 1 diabetes patients had fewer insertions and more deleted nucleotides, which implies abnormalities in thymic rearrangement. PCR may preferentially amplify shorter templates, but because patient and control samples were amplified and corrected together, any resulting skew would affect both groups equally. The naive, central memory and regulatory TCRB repertoires appeared to resemble one another more closely among patients than among healthy donors. Because cDNA was sequenced instead of genomic DNA, activated cells with high expression could be over-represented, although the groups did not differ in activation or CD3 levels.

The entire isolated RNA was reverse transcribed using the High Capacity cDNA Reverse Transcription Kit, and thus expressed TCRB transcripts were sequenced. Deep immunoSEQ sequencing was applied to naive, central memory and regulatory T cell samples, giving an average of roughly 3.6 million total reads per sample. Sorted cells were lysed in RLT buffer and RNA was extracted with DNase-treated RNeasy Micro or Mini kits, depending on cell number. To prevent cross-contamination, each cell subset was processed individually, whereas patient and healthy donor samples were processed jointly. The immunoSEQ multiplex PCR was used to amplify TCRB sequences from cDNA, generating 87-bp fragments that spanned the CDR3 region. Amplicons were sequenced on the Illumina HiSeq platform. As for the original processing: PCR bias was computationally corrected using synthetic template baselines, reads within Hamming distance 2 were collapsed, and singletons that could not be merged were discarded. Reads were aligned against IMGT so that V, D and J genes, CDR3 length and insertions or deletions at six rearrangement sites could be assigned. Clonotype counts were normalized to sorted cell number within each subset before computing true diversity and Gini coefficients with the tcR R package. The overlap coefficient, calculated on TCRB nucleotide sequences, was used to quantify repertoire sharing. Out-of-frame TCRB sequences from naive cells were analyzed to stand in for the pre-selection repertoire. The immuneACCESS repertoire file appears here via TCRdb, limited to in-frame rearrangements. These files lack a portion of the clones; in checked studies, under half of the deficit traces to unresolved V genes, and the cause of the others is not known. V and J calls plus clone size are reproduced from that table; the DNA served to infer D and trimming. Recorded for this sample are fewer than 250,000 clones; about 10% of them occurred a single time. Together, the top ten hold 0.034% of the sample.

Points on this clone: This receptor's antigen is unknown. Base qualities were left out, and no much larger clone turns up one base away.

Each donor gave one peripheral blood draw, averaging around 0.11 L, which was collected into heparinised tubes. Naive, central memory, regulatory and stem cell-like memory CD4+ T cells were sorted on a BD FACSAria II using a panel including CD45RO, CCR7, CD25, CD127, CD95 and CD27. Purity was above 95% for every sorted population. Right away, PBMCs were isolated by Lymphoprep density gradient centrifugation and were stained directly, with no culture step. So that batch effects would be minimized, each experiment stained and sorted samples in pairs, pairing one healthy donor with one patient. The clonotype originates from a woman between 18 and 30 years old in good health. Material for sequencing was naive CD4+ T cells from blood. The cell subset or site label on this specimen signifies: true naive CD4+ T cells.

The CDR3 amino acid sequence is: CASSLELTREQYF. Read as DNA, the sequence is TGTGCCAGCAGCTTAGAACTTACGAGGGAGCAGTACTTC. Rearrangement joined TRBV7-2 to TRBJ2-7, with an unclear D gene assignment. The germline V gene specifies SGHTA as CDR1 and FQGNSA as CDR2. The CDR3, cysteine through phenylalanine, is 13 amino acids long. The retained sequence is limited to the CDR3, 39 bases, with the frame set at the first base. Deletion took 1 base off V and 7 bases off J, with a span of 11 bases between the germline ends.